These 20 T cell receptor beta chains came from one sample sequenced in a study of tumor-infiltrating lymphocytes in localized non-small cell lung cancer. Clones were sequenced by immunoSEQ multiplex PCR, and TCRdb holds only the in-frame ones, with some missing. Altogether 15,000 or so clones are present, more than 60% being singletons, with the ten largest covering 5% to 7%. Sequenced: lung tumor tissue. The origin of the receptors is a human donor with non-small cell lung cancer.

This chain uses TRBV21-1 with TRBJ2-5; the D call in the table, TRBD2, was not verified against the DNA. TRBV21-1 is marked as a pseudogene. The CDR3 contains 18 residues. The CDR3 region is CASSKGGKTSGSSETQYF. In DNA form, the CDR3 reads TGTGCCAGCAGCAAAGGAGGCAAGACTAGCGGGAGTAGTGAGACCCAGTACTTC.

Only one count was recorded for this clone. The J gene is TRBJ2-3, the V gene TRBV5-1; 7 nucleotides line up with TRBD2. CDR1 is SGHRS and CDR2 is YFSETQ in the germline V gene. The CDR3 is 15 amino acids. The trim removed 4 bases at V and 0 bases at J, leaving 5 bases unmatched. CDR3 coding DNA: TGCGCCAGCAGCCGACTTAGCGGGAGCACAGATACGCAGTATTTT. As protein: CASSRLSGSTDTQYF. Looking up the rest from reference TRBV5-1 and TRBJ2-3 gives the full variable domain: KAGVTQTPRYLIKTRGQQVTLSCSPISGHRSVSWYQQTPGQGLQFLFEYFSETQRNKGNFPGRFSGRQFSNSRSEMNVSTLELGDSALYLCASSRLSGSTDTQYFGPGTRLTVL.

The rearrangement joins TRBV5-6 to TRBJ2-7, with 7 bases identical to TRBD2. In germline, CDR1 is SGHDT, CDR2 YYEEEE. Losses at the gene ends were 2 bases for V and 3 bases for J; bases not matched to a gene: 8. The CDR3 is 15 residues long. The CDR3 DNA follows: TGTGCCAGCAGCTTCGGCCTAGCGGATAACTACGAGCAGTACTTC. Translated: CASSFGLADNYEQYF.

The V and J genes are TRBV7-8 and TRBJ1-5; no definite D call. The V gene lost 2 bases and the J gene lost 0 bases, with 11 bases spanning the gap. CDR3 length equals 16 residues. Germline CDR1 reads SGHVS; CDR2 reads FQNEAQ. The CDR3 bases are TGTGCCAGCAGCTTACAGGAGATTTATAGCAATCAGCCCCAGCATTTT. This sequence encodes CASSLQEIYSNQPQHF.

This clone has only one observation. The rearrangement links TRBV4-1 to TRBJ2-5, with 7 bases that match TRBD2. The CDR3 is made up of 13 amino acids. J lost 5 bases, V lost 4 bases, and 4 bases had no gene match. CDR1 MGHRA and CDR2 YSYEKL come from the germline V gene. CDR3 amino acids: CASSPPGRETQYF. DNA of the CDR3: TGCGCCAGCAGCCCCCCCGGGAGGGAGACCCAGTACTTC.

The gene calls are TRBV5-4 and TRBJ2-2; D is perhaps TRBD2 (6 bases). This CDR3 contains 16 residues. From germline, CDR1 is SGHNT and CDR2 YYREEE (reference sequence). The V gene lost 3 bases and the J gene lost 2 bases, with 14 bases spanning the gap. The CDR3 DNA sequence: TGTGCCAGCAGCTCCGGCGGCGGGGCCAACACCGGGGAGCTGTTTTTT. This gives the protein CASSSGGGANTGELFF.

In its sample, this clone was seen once. The chain has TRBV11-3 and TRBJ2-1; D not resolved. The CDR3 covers 15 residues. Germline V gene lookup returns CDR1 SGHNT and CDR2 YENEEA. Trimming took off 1 base at V and 3 bases at J, with 10 bases between the two ends. CDR3 amino acids: CASSLGSGFYNEQFF. The CDR3, as DNA: TGTGCCAGCAGCTTAGGGTCTGGTTTCTACAATGAGCAGTTCTTC. Combining the CDR3 with reference TRBV11-3 and TRBJ2-1 gives the whole variable domain EAGVVQSPRYKIIEKKQPVAFWCNPISGHNTLYWYLQNLGQGPELLIRYENEEAVDDSQLPKDRFSAERLKGVDSTLKIQPAELGDSAVYLCASSLGSGFYNEQFFGPGTRLTVL.

The chain employs TRBV13 and TRBJ2-4; 10 positions agree with TRBD2. The junction had 1 base not matched to a gene; V was cut back by 3 bases and J by 8 bases. Germline CDR1 is PRHDT and CDR2 is FYEKMQ (reference sequence). The CDR3 spans 13 residues. CDR3 nucleotides: TGTGCCAGCAGCTTGGGGACTAGCGACATTCAGTACTTC. Its translation is CASSLGTSDIQYF.

The chain is built from TRBV29-1 and TRBJ2-1, with 8 bases matching TRBD1. V lost 2 bases, J lost 7 bases, and 13 bases stayed unmatched. The CDR3 contains 16 residues. Germline CDR1 SQVTM, CDR2 ANQGSEA. CDR3 protein: CSVEPGGGFPTNEQFF. CDR3 nucleotide sequence: TGCAGCGTTGAACCAGGGGGCGGCTTTCCTACAAATGAGCAGTTCTTC.

V gene TRBV6-5 combines with J gene TRBJ1-1; D is perhaps TRBD1 (6 bases). Germline V lookup: CDR1 MNHEY, CDR2 SVGAGI. The CDR3 is 13 amino acids. Trimming left V 2 bases short and J 4 bases short, with 8 bases between. This CDR3 is CASSYTQGTEAFF. The DNA of the CDR3 is TGTGCCAGCAGTTACACACAGGGCACTGAAGCTTTCTTT.

The chain combines TRBV28 with TRBJ2-2; the D gene could be TRBD1 or TRBD2 (5 bases each). The CDR3 runs 15 residues. Germline loops: CDR1 MDHEN, CDR2 SYDVKM. The V end lost 8 bases, the J end lost 6 bases, and 19 bases lay between the germline ends. The DNA for the CDR3 is TGTGCCAGCGGGCCCGCCCAGGGAGTGGCCGGGGAGCTGTTTTTT. This codes for CASGPAQGVAGELFF.

The CDR3 region has the DNA TGTGCCAGCAGCTTAGTGCAGGGAAGGTACACCGGGGAGCTGTTTTTT. As protein: CASSLVQGRYTGELFF. The gene calls are TRBV7-2 and TRBJ2-2; D possibly corresponds to TRBD1 (5 bases). This CDR3 region has 16 residues. Trimming pared 1 base from V and 3 bases from J, leaving 12 bases between. CDR1 is SGHTA, CDR2 FQGNSA, per germline.

The chain uses TRBV28 and TRBJ1-5; no clear D. The germline V and J ends were trimmed by 3 bases and 9 bases, with 18 bases remaining between them. The CDR3 length is 15 residues. Per the germline V gene, CDR1 is MDHEN and CDR2 is SYDVKM. CDR3 in DNA: TGTGCCAGCAGTTTCCCCAGGACGGGCGTAAGGCCCCAGCATTTT. Its translation: CASSFPRTGVRPQHF.

This clone has a single count. The chain uses TRBV14 and TRBJ1-1; no firm D call. The V end was cut by 4 bases, the J end by 0 bases, with 12 bases between. This CDR3 has 15 residues. Per the germline V gene, CDR1 is SGHDN and CDR2 is FVKESK. The CDR3 DNA follows: TGTGCCAGCAGCCTCGGACCGTATTTGAACACTGAAGCTTTCTTT. Translation gives CASSLGPYLNTEAFF.

V usage is TRBV4-2 and J usage is TRBJ2-7; TRBD2 matches at 8 bases. From germline, CDR1 is LGHNA and CDR2 YNFKEQ. The CDR3 consists of 14 residues. Trimming took 4 bases from V and 2 from J; bases not matched to a gene: 4. CDR3 residues: CASSPGGTPYEQYF. For the CDR3, the DNA is TGTGCCAGCAGCCCGGGAGGGACTCCCTACGAGCAGTACTTC.

J is TRBJ2-1 and V is TRBV29-1; 8 positions agree with TRBD2. J gave up 7 bases and V 6 bases, and 8 bases lay outside the gene matches. CDR3 size: 13 residues. Germline V gene lookup returns CDR1 SQVTM and CDR2 ANQGSEA. The CDR3 loop reads CSVPGLGQNEQFF. In DNA form, the CDR3 reads TGCAGCGTCCCGGGACTAGGCCAAAATGAGCAGTTCTTC.

The chain combines TRBV6-5 with TRBJ1-2; no clear D. Per the germline V gene, CDR1 is MNHEY and CDR2 is SVGAGI. Deletions cut 5 bases from V and 0 bases from J, with 7 bases between. The CDR3 totals 13 residues. CDR3 nucleotides: TGTGCCAGCAGTGCCGGAGCTAACTATGGCTACACCTTC. This sequence encodes CASSAGANYGYTF.

V gene TRBV7-9 combines with J gene TRBJ1-5; D not certain. This CDR3 is 12 amino acids long. Germline CDR1 reads SEHNR; CDR2 reads FQNEAQ (reference sequence). Trimming shortened V by 4 bases and J by 9 bases, and 10 bases separated the two germline ends. Here the CDR3 DNA reads TGTGCCAGCAGCTCCAGCTTTAGGCCCCAGCATTTT. This codes for CASSSSFRPQHF.

CDR3 loop: CASSPQRTVMNTEAFF. CDR3 coding DNA: TGTGCCAGTAGTCCCCAACGGACAGTCATGAACACTGAAGCTTTCTTT. The chain carries TRBV19 and TRBJ1-1; D perhaps matches TRBD1 (6 bases). Trimming left V 5 bases short and J 0 bases short, with 16 bases between. CDR1 is LNHDA and CDR2 is SQIVND in the germline V gene (reference sequence). The CDR3 is made up of 16 amino acids. Using reference TRBV19 and TRBJ1-1 for the parts outside the CDR3, the full variable domain is DGGITQSPKYLFRKEGQNVTLSCEQNLNHDAMYWYRQDPGQGLRLIYYSQIVNDFQKGDIAEGYSVSREKKESFPLTVTSAQKNPTAFYLCASSPQRTVMNTEAFFGQGTRLTVV.

The chain employs TRBV15 and TRBJ2-7; TRBD2 might be the D (5 bases). Trimming removed 0 bases at V and 5 bases at J, with 14 bases between. This CDR3 region has 15 residues. Germline CDR1 is LNHNV and CDR2 is YYDKDF (reference sequence). This chain's CDR3 is CATSREGSLADEQYF. The CDR3 DNA sequence: TGTGCCACCAGCAGAGAAGGCTCCCTAGCAGACGAGCAGTACTTC.